This T cell receptor (beta chain) stems from a study of blood T cell repertoires in COVID-19. Across the whole study: Collection of acute and convalescent COVID-19 samples took place in the United States, Italy and Spain. Sources were T cells, B-cell-depleted T cells, or PBMCs; the material itself was cDNA or gDNA.

Germline V gives CDR1 SGHDT, CDR2 YYEEEE. With 3 bases clipped from V and 2 bases from J, the junction kept 5 bases outside the gene matches. This CDR3 region has 15 residues. In the original processing: Researchers report that nucleated cell counts were estimated from reference gene primer amplification. The table came from immunoSEQ multiplex PCR; TCRdb's copy has only in-frame clones and leaves some out. V and J calls and clone size are those listed in that table; D and trimming were worked out from the DNA. The table includes about 380,000 clones, 85% detected once. The sequence came from a young woman with acute or convalescent COVID-19. The specimen sequenced was peripheral blood. This chain uses TRBV5-6 with TRBJ2-7; 10 nucleotides match TRBD1. CDR3: CASSWTGTGAYEQYF. CDR3 coding DNA: TGTGCCAGCAGCTGGACCGGGACAGGGGCCTACGAGCAGTACTTC.